This T cell receptor beta chain derives from a study of cytomegalovirus exposure and HLA in healthy donors. The V gene lost 5 bases and the J gene lost 0 bases, with 17 bases spanning the gap. Germline V gene data show CDR1 as SGHNT and CDR2 as YENEEA. The CDR3 sequence is 17 residues long. Whole-study findings and limits: Several of the most significant clusters appeared, in a later analysis, to be linked to common viral pathogens. Serostatus for CMV was the only available immune exposure information.

For this clone: Antigen specificity is unknown.

Vbeta (60) and Jbeta (13) primers were used in the PCR. TCRdb's copy holds only in-frame clones and misses some; the assay was immunoSEQ multiplex PCR. Its table records fewer than 150,000 clones. Specimen: PBMCs. This chain joins TRBV11-3 and TRBJ2-4; D is unclear. This TCR came from a man aged 40-55 years in good health and CMV-seronegative. The CDR3 DNA follows: TGTGCCAGCAGCGCCCGCCCGAGGTCGCTAGCCAAAAACATTCAGTACTTC. It is translated as CASSARPRSLAKNIQYF.